A single sample is the source of the 10 T cell receptor beta chains below, sequenced in a study of T cell changes during pregnancy in multiple sclerosis. TCRdb's copy holds only in-frame clones and misses some; the assay was immunoSEQ multiplex PCR. The sample yields tens of thousands of clones, 90% seen once. The sample consisted of CD8+ T cells from peripheral blood mononuclear cells, taken before pregnancy. The receptors here all came from a female donor with multiple sclerosis, enrolled in a pregnancy study.

V gene TRBV9 combines with J gene TRBJ1-6; D not certain. V was cut by 4 bases and J by 0 bases, with 14 bases left in between. This CDR3 comprises 17 residues. CDR1 and CDR2 from the germline V gene are SGDLS and YYNGEE. The DNA for the CDR3 is TGTGCCAGCAGCCCCACACCGGGTAACTCCTATAATTCACCCCTCCACTTT. It encodes CASSPTPGNSYNSPLHF.

This clone occurred a few times. V usage is TRBV27 and J usage is TRBJ2-7, with 12 bases matching TRBD1. The CDR3 consists of 15 residues. Germline V gives CDR1 MNHEY, CDR2 SMNVEV (reference sequence). After removal of 5 bases from V and 2 bases from J, the junction contained 4 bases not matched to a gene. DNA for the CDR3: TGTGCCAGCAGTCAGGGACAGGGGGCCCCCTACGAGCAGTACTTC. Its translation: CASSQGQGAPYEQYF.

The rearrangement links TRBV7-9 to TRBJ2-2; D not resolved. Per the germline V gene, CDR1 is SEHNR and CDR2 is FQNEAQ (reference sequence). The CDR3 is made up of 14 amino acids. The V and J ends lost 5 bases and 4 bases respectively, with 11 bases between them. CDR3 coding DNA: TGTGCCAGCAGCGACCGGGTCAGCACCGGGGAGCTGTTTTTT. Amino acid sequence: CASSDRVSTGELFF.

The rearrangement links TRBV9 to TRBJ2-1; the D is unclear. CDR3 length: 14 amino acids. Trimming took off 4 bases at V and 6 bases at J, with 14 bases between the two ends. Germline V CDR1 and CDR2: SGDLS, YYNGEE. For the CDR3, the DNA is TGTGCCAGCAGCCCTCAACTTTCGGGCAATGAGCAGTTCTTC. Amino acids: CASSPQLSGNEQFF.

This chain uses TRBV7-2 with TRBJ1-2, with D possibly matching TRBD1 (6 bases). With 0 bases removed from V and 3 bases from J, the gap between germline ends came to 26 bases. This CDR3 is 20 amino acids long. Looked up from germline, CDR1 is SGHTA and CDR2 is FQGNSA. The CDR3 reads CASSLARPGGATRNYYGYTF. The CDR3 DNA follows: TGTGCCAGCAGCTTAGCGAGACCGGGGGGGGCGACGAGGAACTACTATGGCTACACCTTC. The full variable domain, completed using reference TRBV7-2 and TRBJ1-2, is GAGVSQSPSNKVTEKGKDVELRCDPISGHTALYWYRQSLGQGLEFLIYFQGNSAPDKSGLPSDRFSAERTGGSVSTLTIQRTQQEDSAVYLCASSLARPGGATRNYYGYTFGSGTRLTVV.

The rearrangement uses TRBV5-6 and TRBJ1-1, with D possibly matching TRBD1 (5 bases). V was trimmed by 6 bases and J by 6 bases, leaving 18 bases between them. Germline V lookup: CDR1 SGHDT, CDR2 YYEEEE. The CDR3 totals 14 residues. The CDR3 here is CASMGGAEGAEAFF. The CDR3 DNA reads as TGTGCCAGCATGGGAGGGGCTGAGGGCGCTGAAGCTTTCTTT.

With regard to this clone: One junction end disagrees with the germline gene, perhaps due to a read error. This sequence joins TRBV2 and TRBJ2-5; 7 positions agree with TRBD1. CDR1 is SNHLY, CDR2 FYNNEI, per germline. The CDR3 runs 13 residues. The CDR3 protein is CASSRRGQVTQYF. The CDR3 coding sequence is TGTGCCAGCAGTAGAAGGGGGCAAGTGACCCAGTACTTC.

This clone was counted once. This same CDR3 is encoded by further DNA sequences in the sample. The chain couples TRBV9 to TRBJ1-1, with 10 bases identical to TRBD1. The V gene end was trimmed by 3 bases and the J gene end by 1 base; junction bases not matched to a gene: 3. The CDR3 sequence is 15 residues long. From germline, CDR1 is SGDLS and CDR2 YYNGEE. The CDR3 reads CASSEGTGANTEAFF. CDR3 coding DNA: TGTGCCAGCAGCGAAGGGACAGGGGCGAACACTGAAGCTTTCTTT.

This clone was seen a few times. V gene TRBV7-9 combines with J gene TRBJ2-1; 7 positions match TRBD1. The germline V gene has CDR1 SEHNR and CDR2 FQNEAQ (reference sequence). J was trimmed by 0 bases and V by 5 bases; bases with no gene match: 4. The CDR3 contains 15 residues. CDR3 nucleotides: TGTGCCAGCAGCACCCGGGACAGCTCCTACAATGAGCAGTTCTTC. Translated: CASSTRDSSYNEQFF.

Written as DNA, the CDR3 is TGTGCCAGCAGCCCCCCTTGGCGACAGGGCGAGGACTATGGCTACACCTTC. Protein sequence: CASSPPWRQGEDYGYTF. The chain uses TRBV9 and TRBJ1-2, with 7 bases matching TRBD1. Germline assignment: CDR1 SGDLS and CDR2 YYNGEE. V lost 4 bases, J lost 3 bases, and 15 bases stayed unmatched. The CDR3 totals 17 residues. The complete variable domain, with remaining parts taken from reference TRBV9 and TRBJ1-2, reads DSGVTQTPKHLITATGQRVTLRCSPRSGDLSVYWYQQSLDQGLQFLIQYYNGEERAKGNILERFSAQQFPDLHSELNLSSLELGDSALYFCASSPPWRQGEDYGYTFGSGTRLTVV.